This T cell receptor (beta chain) was recovered during a study of neurological immune-mediated disorders. Between the trimmed V and J ends, which lost 6 bases and 6 bases, there was a span of 10 bases. The CDR3 extends over 12 amino acids. CDR1 SNHLY and CDR2 FYNNEI come from the germline V gene. cDNA was made by 5'RACE with 10-nucleotide random UMIs. Each CDR3 protein is one row after TCRdb ran MiXCR on the 5' RACE reads. The sample has around 32,000 distinct CDR3 sequences, roughly 12% seen once. By sample fraction, this clonotype is medium-sized. Specimen: PBMCs. The rearrangement joins TRBV2 to TRBJ2-3; D remains unclear. The TCR originated in a woman aged 55-69 years in good health. CDR3 loop: CASSAQGDTQYF. The CDR3 DNA sequence: TGTGCCAGCAGCGCCCAAGGGGATACGCAGTATTTT.